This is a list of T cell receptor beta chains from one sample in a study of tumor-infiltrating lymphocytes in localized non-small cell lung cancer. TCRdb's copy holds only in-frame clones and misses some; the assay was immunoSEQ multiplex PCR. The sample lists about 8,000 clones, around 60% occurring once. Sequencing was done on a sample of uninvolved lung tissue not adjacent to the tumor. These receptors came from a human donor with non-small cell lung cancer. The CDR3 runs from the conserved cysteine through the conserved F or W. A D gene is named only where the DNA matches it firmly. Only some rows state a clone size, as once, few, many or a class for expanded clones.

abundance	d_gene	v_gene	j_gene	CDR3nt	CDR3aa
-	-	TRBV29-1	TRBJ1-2	TGCAGCGTTGATAGGGGGGCGGGCTATGGCTACACCTTC	CSVDRGAGYGYTF
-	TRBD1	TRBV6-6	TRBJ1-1	TGTGCCAGCAGTTACCCGGACAGGGGATTTCCTGAAGCTTTCTTT	CASSYPDRGFPEAFF
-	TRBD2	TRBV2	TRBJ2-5	TGTGCCAGCAGTGCTGGCGGGGGGGCTCGGGAGACCCAGTACTTC	CASSAGGGARETQYF
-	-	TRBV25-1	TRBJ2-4	TGTGCCAGCAGTGTGTCGGGGGCGGCCAAAAACATTCAGTACTTC	CASSVSGAAKNIQYF
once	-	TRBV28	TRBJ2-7	TGTGCCAGCAGCCAAGGCTACTCCTACGAGCAGTACTTC	CASSQGYSYEQYF
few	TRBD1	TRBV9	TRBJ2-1	TGTGCCAGCAGCGCGAGGGACAGCTACAATGAGCAGTTCTTC	CASSARDSYNEQFF
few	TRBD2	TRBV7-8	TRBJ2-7	TGTGCCAGCACCCCCCTTGCGGGACTAGGCTACGAGCAGTACTTC	CASTPLAGLGYEQYF
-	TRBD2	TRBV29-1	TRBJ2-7	TGCAGCGTTGGCGGGAGGGGGAACGAGCAGTACTTC	CSVGGRGNEQYF
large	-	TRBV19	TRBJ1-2	TGTGCCAGTAGTATGGTCGGGGATAACTATGGCTACACCTTC	CASSMVGDNYGYTF
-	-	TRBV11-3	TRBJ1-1	TGTGCCAGCAGCCGTATCGACGGTGAAGCTTTCTTT	CASSRIDGEAFF
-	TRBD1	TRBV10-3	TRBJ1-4	TGTGCCATCAGTGAGACCGGGACAGGGAATGAAAAACTGTTTTTT	CAISETGTGNEKLFF
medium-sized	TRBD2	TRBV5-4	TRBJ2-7	TGTGCCAGCAGCTCAACGACTAGCGGGGGGGCCTCCTACGAGCAGTACTTC	CASSSTTSGGASYEQYF
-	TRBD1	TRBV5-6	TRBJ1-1	TGTGCCAGCAGCTTAGGGACAGGGATCTACACTGAAGCTTTCTTT	CASSLGTGIYTEAFF
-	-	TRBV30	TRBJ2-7	TGTGCCTGGAGTGTACTCCAGGTCGGCGAGCAGTACTTC	CAWSVLQVGEQYF
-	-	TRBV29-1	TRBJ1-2	TGCAGCGTTCAAAGGGGGGGCGGCTATGGCTACACCTTC	CSVQRGGGYGYTF
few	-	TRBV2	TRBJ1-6	TGTGCCAGCAGCCCGACAGAATATAATTCACCCCTCCACTTT	CASSPTEYNSPLHF
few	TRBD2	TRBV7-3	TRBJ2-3	TGTGCCAGCAGCTTTAGCGGGGGGGCCTCAGATACGCAGTATTTT	CASSFSGGASDTQYF
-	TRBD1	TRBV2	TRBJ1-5	TGTGCCAGCAGTGAAACCCGACAGGGATCTCAGCCCCAGCATTTT	CASSETRQGSQPQHF
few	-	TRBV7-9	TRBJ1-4	TGTGCCAGCAGCCCCCCGGGGGTGGGTGAAAAACTGTTTTTT	CASSPPGVGEKLFF
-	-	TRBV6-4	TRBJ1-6	TGTGCCAGCAGTGACTCAAGTAATTCACCCCTCCACTTT	CASSDSSNSPLHF
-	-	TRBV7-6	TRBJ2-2	TGTGCCAGCAGCTTCCTACCTAGTTACGCCCAGAGAACCGGGGAGCTGTTTTTT	CASSFLPSYAQRTGELFF
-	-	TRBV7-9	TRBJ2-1	TGTGCCAGCAGCTCCTCCGATGCCTACAATGAGCAGTTCTTC	CASSSSDAYNEQFF
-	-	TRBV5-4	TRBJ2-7	TGTGCCAGCAGCTTGAACGGCTACGAGCAGTACTTC	CASSLNGYEQYF
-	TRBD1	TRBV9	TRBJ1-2	TGTGCCAGCAGCCTTACCGGGACAGGGGTGGGCTACACCTTC	CASSLTGTGVGYTF
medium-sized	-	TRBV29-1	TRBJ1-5	TGCAGCGTTGCTGTAGGGCCTGGCAATCAGCCCCAGCATTTT	CSVAVGPGNQPQHF
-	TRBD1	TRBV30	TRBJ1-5	TGTGCCTGGAGTAAACCGGGACAGGGGATTTTGGTGCAGCCCCAGCATTTT	CAWSKPGQGILVQPQHF
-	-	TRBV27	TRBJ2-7	TGTGCCAGCAGGGACCGCTACGAGCAGTACTTC	CASRDRYEQYF
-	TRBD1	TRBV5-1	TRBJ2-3	TGCGCCAGCAGCTTGGGACAGGGAGCCACAGATACGCAGTATTTT	CASSLGQGATDTQYF
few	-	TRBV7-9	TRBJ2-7	TGTGCCAGCAGCCCCCGGTTAAGTTACGAGCAGTACTTC	CASSPRLSYEQYF
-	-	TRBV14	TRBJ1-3	TGTGCCAGCAGCCGGTTGGACACCATATATTTT	CASSRLDTIYF
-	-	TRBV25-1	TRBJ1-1	TGTGCCAGCAGTTTGGCCGGGAGGGACACTGAAGCTTTCTTT	CASSLAGRDTEAFF
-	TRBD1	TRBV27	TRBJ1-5	TGTGCCAGCAGTCCGACAGGGGTGAAGCAGCCCCAGCATTTT	CASSPTGVKQPQHF
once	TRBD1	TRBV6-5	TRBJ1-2	TGTGCCAGCAGTTCCCCTGGGACAGGGAACTATGGCTACACCTTC	CASSSPGTGNYGYTF
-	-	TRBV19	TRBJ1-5	TGTGCCAGTAGTATGCCCTCCTCGCCCCAGCATTTT	CASSMPSSPQHF
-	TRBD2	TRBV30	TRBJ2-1	TGTGCCTGGGAAAGCGGGGGGGTATACAATGAGCAGTTCTTC	CAWESGGVYNEQFF
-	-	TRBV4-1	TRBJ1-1	TGCGCCAGCAGCCAAGATAAAGTCCGGGACAACGGCCGATGGGCTTTCTTT	CASSQDKVRDNGRWAFF
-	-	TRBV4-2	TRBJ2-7	TGTGCCAGCAGCCAGACCCAGGCGGAGGTCTACGAGCAGTACTTC	CASSQTQAEVYEQYF
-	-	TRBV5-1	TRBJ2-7	TGCGCCAGCAGCCGGGGTGGCGGGGTCTACGAGCAGTACTTC	CASSRGGGVYEQYF
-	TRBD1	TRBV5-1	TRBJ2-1	TGCGCCAGCAGCGTTGTCTCCTGGGACAGGGAGACGGGTGAGCAGTTCTTC	CASSVVSWDRETGEQFF
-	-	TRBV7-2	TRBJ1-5	TGTGCCAGCAGCTTGTCGGGGGCCGTGTGGCAGCCCCAGCATTTT	CASSLSGAVWQPQHF
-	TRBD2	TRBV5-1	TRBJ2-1	TGCGCCAGCAGCTCCGGGACTAGCGGACCATACAATGAGCAGTTCTTC	CASSSGTSGPYNEQFF
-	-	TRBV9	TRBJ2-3	TGTGCCAGCAGCGTATCAGGCGTCAGCACAGATACGCAGTATTTT	CASSVSGVSTDTQYF
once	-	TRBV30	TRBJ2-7	TGTGCCTGGAGTGTCCGACGCGCAAGGGGCCGAAGCGAGCAGTACTTC	CAWSVRRARGRSEQYF
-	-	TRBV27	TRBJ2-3	TGTGCCAGCAGTTTAATTATAGGAAGGAGAGATACGCAGTATTTT	CASSLIIGRRDTQYF